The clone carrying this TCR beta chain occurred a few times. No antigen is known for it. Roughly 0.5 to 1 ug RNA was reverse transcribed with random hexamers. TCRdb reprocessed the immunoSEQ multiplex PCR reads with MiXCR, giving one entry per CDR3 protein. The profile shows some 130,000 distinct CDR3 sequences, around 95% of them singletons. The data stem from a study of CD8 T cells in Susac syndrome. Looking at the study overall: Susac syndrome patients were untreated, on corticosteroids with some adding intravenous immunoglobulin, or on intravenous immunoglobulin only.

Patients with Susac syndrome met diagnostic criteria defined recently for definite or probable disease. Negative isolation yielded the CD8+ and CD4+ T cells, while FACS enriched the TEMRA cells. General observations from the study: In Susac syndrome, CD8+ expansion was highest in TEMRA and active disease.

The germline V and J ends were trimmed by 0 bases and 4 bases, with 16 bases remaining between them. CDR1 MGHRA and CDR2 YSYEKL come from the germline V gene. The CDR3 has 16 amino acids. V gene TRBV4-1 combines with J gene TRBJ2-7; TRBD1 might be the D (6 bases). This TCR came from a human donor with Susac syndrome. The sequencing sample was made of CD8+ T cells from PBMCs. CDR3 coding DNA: TGCGCCAGCAGCCAAGATGTCGGAGCCAGGGGATACGAGCAGTACTTC. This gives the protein CASSQDVGARGYEQYF.